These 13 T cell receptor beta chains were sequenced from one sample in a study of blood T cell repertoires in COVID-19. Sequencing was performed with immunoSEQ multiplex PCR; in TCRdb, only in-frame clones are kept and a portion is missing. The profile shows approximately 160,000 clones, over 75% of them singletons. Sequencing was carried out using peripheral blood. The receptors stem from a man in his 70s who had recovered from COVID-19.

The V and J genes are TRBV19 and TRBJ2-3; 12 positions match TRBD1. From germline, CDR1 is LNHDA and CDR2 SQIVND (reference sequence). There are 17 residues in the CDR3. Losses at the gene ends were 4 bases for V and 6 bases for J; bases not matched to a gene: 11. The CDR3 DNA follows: TGTGCCAGTAGTACCCCCATTGCGGGACAGGGGGCCGATACGCAGTATTTT. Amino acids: CASSTPIAGQGADTQYF.

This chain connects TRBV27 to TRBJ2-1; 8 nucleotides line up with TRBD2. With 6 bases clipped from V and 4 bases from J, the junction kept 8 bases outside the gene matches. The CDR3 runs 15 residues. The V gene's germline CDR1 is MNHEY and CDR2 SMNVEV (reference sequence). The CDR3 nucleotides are TGTGCCAGCAGCCCCGGAGTAGCGGGGTACAATGAGCAGTTCTTC. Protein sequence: CASSPGVAGYNEQFF.

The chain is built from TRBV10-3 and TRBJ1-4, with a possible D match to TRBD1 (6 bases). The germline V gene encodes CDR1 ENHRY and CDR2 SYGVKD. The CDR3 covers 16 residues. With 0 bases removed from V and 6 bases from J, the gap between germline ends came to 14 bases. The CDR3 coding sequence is TGTGCCATCAGTGAGTCGGTGGGACAAGTCGATGAAAAACTGTTTTTT. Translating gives CAISESVGQVDEKLFF.

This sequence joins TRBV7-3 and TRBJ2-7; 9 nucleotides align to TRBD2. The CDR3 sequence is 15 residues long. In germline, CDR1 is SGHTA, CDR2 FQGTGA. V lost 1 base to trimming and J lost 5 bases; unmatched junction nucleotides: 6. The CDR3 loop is CASSLSGSGSHEQYF. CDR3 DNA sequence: TGTGCCAGCAGCTTAAGTGGTAGCGGGAGTCACGAGCAGTACTTC.

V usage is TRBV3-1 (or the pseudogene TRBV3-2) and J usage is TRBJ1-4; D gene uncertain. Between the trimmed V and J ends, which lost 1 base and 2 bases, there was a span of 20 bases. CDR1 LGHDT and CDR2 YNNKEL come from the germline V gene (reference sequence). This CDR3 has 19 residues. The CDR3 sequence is CASSQGPAAAPATNEKLFF. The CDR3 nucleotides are TGTGCCAGCAGCCAAGGGCCAGCCGCGGCGCCTGCTACTAATGAAAAACTGTTTTTT.

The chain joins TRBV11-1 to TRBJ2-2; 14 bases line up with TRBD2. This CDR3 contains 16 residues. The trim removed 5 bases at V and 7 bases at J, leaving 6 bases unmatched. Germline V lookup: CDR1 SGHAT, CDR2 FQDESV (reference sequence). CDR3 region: CASSLTGLAGVGELFF. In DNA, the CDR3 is TGTGCCAGCAGCCTAACGGGACTAGCGGGAGTCGGGGAGCTGTTTTTT.

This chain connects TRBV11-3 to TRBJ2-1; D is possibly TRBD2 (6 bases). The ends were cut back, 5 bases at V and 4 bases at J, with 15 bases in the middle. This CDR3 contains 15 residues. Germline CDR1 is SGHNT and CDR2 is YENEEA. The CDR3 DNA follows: TGTGCCAGCAGCCCAGAGGGGAGCGGGTACAATGAGCAGTTCTTC. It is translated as CASSPEGSGYNEQFF.

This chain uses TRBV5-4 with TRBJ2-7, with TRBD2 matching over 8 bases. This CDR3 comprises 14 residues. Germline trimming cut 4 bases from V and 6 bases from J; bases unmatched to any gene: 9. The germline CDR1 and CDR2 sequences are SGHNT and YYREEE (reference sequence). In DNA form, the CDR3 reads TGTGCCAGCAGCCGTGGCCGGGAGGGAGGCGAGCAGTACTTC. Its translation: CASSRGREGGEQYF.

The chain's CDR3 is CASSRTGVVNEQFF. The CDR3 DNA is TGTGCCAGCTCGCGTACAGGGGTGGTAAATGAGCAGTTCTTC. The rearrangement links TRBV18 to TRBJ2-1; TRBD1 matches 7 bases. Germline V lookup: CDR1 KGHSH, CDR2 LQKENI. The junction had 9 bases not matched to a gene; V was cut back by 6 bases and J by 7 bases. This CDR3 comprises 14 residues.

CDR3 region: CASRRQGEGYGYTF. In DNA form, the CDR3 reads TGTGCCAGCAGGAGACAGGGGGAAGGGTATGGCTACACCTTC. The gene calls are TRBV7-9 and TRBJ1-2; 9 nucleotides align to TRBD1. Germline CDR1 is SEHNR and CDR2 is FQNEAQ (reference sequence). The junction had 7 bases not matched to a gene; V was cut back by 6 bases and J by 5 bases. CDR3 size: 14 residues. Combining the CDR3 with reference TRBV7-9 and TRBJ1-2 gives the whole variable domain DTGVSQNPRHKITKRGQNVTFRCDPISEHNRLYWYRQTLGQGPEFLTYFQNEAQLEKSRLLSDRFSAERPKGSFSTLEIQRTEQGDSAMYLCASRRQGEGYGYTFGSGTRLTVV.

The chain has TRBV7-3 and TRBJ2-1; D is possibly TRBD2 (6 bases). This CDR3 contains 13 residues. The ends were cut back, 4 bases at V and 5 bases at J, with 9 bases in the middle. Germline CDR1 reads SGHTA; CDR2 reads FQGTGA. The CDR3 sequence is CASSSTRHNEQFF. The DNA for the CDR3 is TGTGCCAGCAGCTCGACTAGGCACAATGAGCAGTTCTTC.

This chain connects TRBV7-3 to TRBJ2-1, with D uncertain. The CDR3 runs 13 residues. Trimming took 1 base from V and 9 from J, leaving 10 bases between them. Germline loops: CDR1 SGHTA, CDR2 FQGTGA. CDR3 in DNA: TGTGCCAGCAGCTTAAGGGCCGCCCGTGAGCAGTTCTTC. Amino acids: CASSLRAAREQFF.

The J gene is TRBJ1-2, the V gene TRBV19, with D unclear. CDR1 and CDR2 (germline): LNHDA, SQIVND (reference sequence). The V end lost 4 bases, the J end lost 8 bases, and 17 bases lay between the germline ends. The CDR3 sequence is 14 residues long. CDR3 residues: CASSTPPNPGGYTF. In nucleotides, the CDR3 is TGTGCCAGTAGTACACCCCCGAATCCGGGAGGCTACACCTTC. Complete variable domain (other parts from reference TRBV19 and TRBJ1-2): DGGITQSPKYLFRKEGQNVTLSCEQNLNHDAMYWYRQDPGQGLRLIYYSQIVNDFQKGDIAEGYSVSREKKESFPLTVTSAQKNPTAFYLCASSTPPNPGGYTFGSGTRLTVV.